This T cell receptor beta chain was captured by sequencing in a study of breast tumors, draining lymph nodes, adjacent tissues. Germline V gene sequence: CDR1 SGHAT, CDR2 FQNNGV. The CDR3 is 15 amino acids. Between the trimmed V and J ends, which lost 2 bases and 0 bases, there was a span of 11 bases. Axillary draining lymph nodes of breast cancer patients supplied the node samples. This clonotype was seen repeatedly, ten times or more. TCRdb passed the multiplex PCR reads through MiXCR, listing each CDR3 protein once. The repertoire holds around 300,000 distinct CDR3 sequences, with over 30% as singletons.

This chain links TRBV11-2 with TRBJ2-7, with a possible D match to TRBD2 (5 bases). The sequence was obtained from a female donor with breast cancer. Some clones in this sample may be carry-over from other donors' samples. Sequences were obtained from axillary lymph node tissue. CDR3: CASSLSRGRSYEQYF. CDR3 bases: TGTGCCAGCAGCTTAAGTCGCGGGCGCTCCTACGAGCAGTACTTC.